This paragraph covers one T cell receptor (beta chain) sequence. Its matching antigen is unknown. Patients had newly diagnosed, untreated stage II-IVA oral cavity squamous cell carcinoma. Germline loops: CDR1 MGHRA, CDR2 YSYEKL. Unmatched junction bases numbered 7, after V lost 0 bases and J lost 2 bases. This CDR3 is 17 amino acids long. Method: immunoSEQ multiplex PCR; TCRdb's copy keeps in-frame clones and lacks some. The repertoire includes fewer than 70,000 clones, around four fifths of them detected once, and approximately 2.8% sits in the top ten. The data stem from a study of neoadjuvant anti-PD-1 for oral cavity cancer. Study summary: Patients without progression got a fourth dose around day 43.

Study-wide findings and caveats: Higher pretreatment Treg/Th17 ratios tracked higher pretreatment blood clonality.

This sequence was found in a person between 40 and 80 years old with oral cavity squamous cell carcinoma. The genes are TRBV4-1 and TRBJ2-5; 9 bases fit TRBD2. This sample comprised PBMCs, obtained before nivolumab (anti-PD-1) treatment. CDR3 amino acids: CASSQDSSGGIQETQYF. CDR3 DNA sequence: TGCGCCAGCAGCCAAGACAGCAGCGGGGGGATTCAAGAGACCCAGTACTTC.